A selection of T cell receptor beta chains follows, all from one sample in a study of blood T cell repertoires in COVID-19. Profiling relied on immunoSEQ multiplex PCR, and the TCRdb table lists in-frame clones only, not all of them. The data show 150,000 or so clones, approximately 80% seen once. The sequencing sample was made of PBMCs or T cells enriched from blood (not recorded which). Receptors originate from a man aged 45-65 years who had recovered from COVID-19. The CDR3 runs from the conserved cysteine through the conserved F or W. Fields, in order: clone size, D gene, V gene, CDR3 length, J gene, CDR3 protein, CDR3 DNA. The D gene is left open where the match is weak. Clone size is shown for a subset of rows, as once, few, many or a class of expanded clone.

>NA|NA|TRBV28|18|TRBJ1-1
CASSLPRSLDTGDTEAFF
TGTGCCAGCAGTTTGCCCCGGTCTCTCGATACCGGTGACACTGAAGCTTTCTTT
>NA|NA|TRBV28|17|TRBJ2-5
CASSTQVRPPYQETQYF
TGTGCCAGCAGCACACAGGTCCGTCCGCCGTACCAAGAGACCCAGTACTTC
>few|TRBD1|TRBV28|19|TRBJ1-4
CASSLNRGVASGGNEKLFF
TGTGCCAGCAGTCTCAACAGGGGAGTAGCATCCGGCGGTAATGAAAAACTGTTTTTT
>once|TRBD1|TRBV6-6|16|TRBJ1-6
CASSPGQGANNSPLHF
TGTGCCAGCAGTCCCGGACAGGGGGCTAATAATTCACCCCTCCACTTT
>NA|NA|TRBV6-5|13|TRBJ1-2
CASSLDGTYGYTF
TGTGCCAGCAGTCTGGACGGGACTTATGGCTACACCTTC
>NA|TRBD1|TRBV6-6|12|TRBJ2-3
CAGRTGTDTQYF
TGTGCCGGACGGACAGGGACAGATACGCAGTATTTT
>NA|NA|TRBV2|14|TRBJ2-3
CASEELYMSDTQYF
TGTGCCAGCGAGGAGTTGTATATGTCAGATACGCAGTATTTT
>NA|TRBD2|TRBV7-8|13|TRBJ2-3
CASSSLLADTQYF
TGTGCCAGCAGCTCCCTACTAGCGGATACGCAGTATTTT
>NA|TRBD2|TRBV2|15|TRBJ2-2
CASSWTSSRTGELFF
TGTGCCAGCAGTTGGACTAGCAGCCGCACCGGGGAGCTGTTTTTT
>NA|TRBD1|TRBV5-1|15|TRBJ2-3
CASRLTGAITDTQYF
TGCGCCAGCAGGCTGACAGGGGCGATCACAGATACGCAGTATTTT
>NA|TRBD1|TRBV18|13|TRBJ1-5
CASSDRGGQPQHF
TGTGCCAGCTCAGACAGGGGAGGTCAGCCCCAGCATTTT
>NA|NA|TRBV2|11|TRBJ2-1
CASSEVTGVFF
TGTGCCAGCAGTGAAGTGACGGGAGTGTTCTTC
>NA|TRBD2|TRBV5-1|18|TRBJ2-1
CASSTGTSGHSSYNEQFF
TGCGCCAGCAGCACCGGGACTAGCGGCCATAGCTCCTACAATGAGCAGTTCTTC
>NA|NA|TRBV11-3|13|TRBJ2-7
CASSPGALREQYF
TGTGCCAGCAGCCCTGGGGCATTGAGGGAGCAGTACTTC
>NA|NA|TRBV5-1|17|TRBJ2-6
CASSLRSSFSGANVLTF
TGCGCCAGCAGCTTGCGGTCAAGCTTCTCTGGGGCCAACGTCCTGACTTTC
>NA|NA|TRBV27|13|TRBJ2-5
CASSPTGRETQYF
TGTGCCAGCAGTCCGACAGGGAGGGAGACCCAGTACTTC
>NA|TRBD1|TRBV11-2|15|TRBJ2-3
CASAPSGTETDTQYF
TGTGCCAGCGCCCCCTCCGGGACAGAGACAGATACGCAGTATTTT
>NA|NA|TRBV20-1|13|TRBJ1-4
CSASTYRGEKLFF
TGCAGTGCTAGTACTTACCGCGGGGAAAAACTGTTTTTT
>once|NA|TRBV28|15|TRBJ2-4
CASRVPSGAKNIQYF
TGTGCCAGCAGGGTCCCATCGGGGGCCAAAAACATTCAGTACTTC
>NA|NA|TRBV5-8|19|TRBJ2-7
CASSLKVSRGGPSSYEQYF
TGTGCCAGCAGCTTGAAGGTTTCGAGGGGGGGGCCGAGCTCCTACGAGCAGTACTTC
>once|TRBD2|TRBV13|17|TRBJ2-1
CASSPHTAGGPNNEQFF
TGTGCCAGCAGCCCCCACACAGCGGGAGGGCCAAACAATGAGCAGTTCTTC
>NA|TRBD1|TRBV18|15|TRBJ1-6
CASSSRTGVDSPLHF
TGTGCCAGCTCATCAAGGACAGGGGTGGATTCACCCCTCCACTTT
>NA|TRBD2|TRBV19|15|TRBJ2-1
CASSVGTSGYNEQFF
TGTGCCAGTAGTGTCGGGACTAGCGGTTACAATGAGCAGTTCTTC
>NA|NA|TRBV2|13|TRBJ2-5
CASSPDFKETQYF
TGTGCCAGCAGTCCCGACTTTAAAGAGACCCAGTACTTC
>NA|TRBD1|TRBV27|13|TRBJ2-5
CASSLDREETQYF
TGTGCCAGCAGTTTAGACAGGGAGGAGACCCAGTACTTC
>NA|NA|TRBV5-8|12|TRBJ1-4
CASSASLRDMPF
TGTGCCAGCAGCGCCTCCCTCAGGGACATGCCTTTT
>NA|NA|TRBV28|13|TRBJ1-5
CASSLVGDQPQHF
TGTGCCAGCAGTTTAGTCGGAGATCAGCCCCAGCATTTT
>NA|NA|TRBV28|14|TRBJ1-2
CASSLSGSIYGYTF
TGTGCCAGCAGTTTATCTGGGAGTATCTATGGCTACACCTTC
>NA|TRBD1|TRBV7-8|13|TRBJ2-1
CASSLIGDSAQFF
TGTGCCAGCAGCTTAATCGGGGACAGCGCACAGTTCTTC